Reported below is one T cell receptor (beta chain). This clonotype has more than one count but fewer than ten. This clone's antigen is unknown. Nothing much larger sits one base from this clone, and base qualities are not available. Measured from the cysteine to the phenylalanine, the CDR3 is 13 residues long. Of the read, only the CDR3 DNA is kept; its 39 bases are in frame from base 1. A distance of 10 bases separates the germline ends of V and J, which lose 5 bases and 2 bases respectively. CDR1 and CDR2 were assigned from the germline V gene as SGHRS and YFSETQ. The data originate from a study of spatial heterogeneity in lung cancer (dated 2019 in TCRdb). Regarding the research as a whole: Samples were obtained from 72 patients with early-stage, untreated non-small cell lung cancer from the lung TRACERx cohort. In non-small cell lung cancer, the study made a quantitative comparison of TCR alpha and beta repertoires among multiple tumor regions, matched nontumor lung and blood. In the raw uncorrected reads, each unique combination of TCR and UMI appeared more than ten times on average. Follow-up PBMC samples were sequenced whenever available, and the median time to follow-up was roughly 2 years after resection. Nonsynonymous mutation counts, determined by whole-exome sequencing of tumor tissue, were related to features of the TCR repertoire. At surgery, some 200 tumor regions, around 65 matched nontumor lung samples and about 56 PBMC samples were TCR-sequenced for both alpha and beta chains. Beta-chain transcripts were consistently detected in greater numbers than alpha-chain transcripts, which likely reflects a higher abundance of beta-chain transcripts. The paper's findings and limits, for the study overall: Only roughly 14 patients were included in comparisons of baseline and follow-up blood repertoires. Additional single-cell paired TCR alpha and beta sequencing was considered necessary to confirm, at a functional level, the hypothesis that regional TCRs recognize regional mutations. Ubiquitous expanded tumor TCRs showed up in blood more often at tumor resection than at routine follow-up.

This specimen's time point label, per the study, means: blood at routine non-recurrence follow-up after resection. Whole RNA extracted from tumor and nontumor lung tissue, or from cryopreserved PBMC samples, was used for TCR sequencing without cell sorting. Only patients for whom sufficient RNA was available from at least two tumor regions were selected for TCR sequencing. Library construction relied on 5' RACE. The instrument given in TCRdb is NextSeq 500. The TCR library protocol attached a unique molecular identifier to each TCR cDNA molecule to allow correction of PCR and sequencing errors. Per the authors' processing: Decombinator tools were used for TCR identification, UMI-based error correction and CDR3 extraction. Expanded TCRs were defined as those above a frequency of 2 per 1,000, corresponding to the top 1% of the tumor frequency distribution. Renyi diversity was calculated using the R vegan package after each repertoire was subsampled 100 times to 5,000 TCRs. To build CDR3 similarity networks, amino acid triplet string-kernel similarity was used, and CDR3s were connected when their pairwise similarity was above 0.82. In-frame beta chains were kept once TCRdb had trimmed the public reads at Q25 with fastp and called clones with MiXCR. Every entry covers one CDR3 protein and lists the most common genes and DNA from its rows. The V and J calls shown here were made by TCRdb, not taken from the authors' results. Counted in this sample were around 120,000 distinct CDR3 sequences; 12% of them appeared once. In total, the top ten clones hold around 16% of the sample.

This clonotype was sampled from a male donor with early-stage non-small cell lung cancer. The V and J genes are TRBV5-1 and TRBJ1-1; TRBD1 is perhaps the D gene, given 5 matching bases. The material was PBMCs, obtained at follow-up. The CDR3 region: CASRQEINTEAFF. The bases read TGCGCCAGCAGACAGGAGATAAACACTGAAGCTTTCTTT. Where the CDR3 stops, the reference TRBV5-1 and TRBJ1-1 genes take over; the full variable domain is KAGVTQTPRYLIKTRGQQVTLSCSPISGHRSVSWYQQTPGQGLQFLFEYFSETQRNKGNFPGRFSGRQFSNSRSEMNVSTLELGDSALYLCASRQEINTEAFFGQGTRLTVV.